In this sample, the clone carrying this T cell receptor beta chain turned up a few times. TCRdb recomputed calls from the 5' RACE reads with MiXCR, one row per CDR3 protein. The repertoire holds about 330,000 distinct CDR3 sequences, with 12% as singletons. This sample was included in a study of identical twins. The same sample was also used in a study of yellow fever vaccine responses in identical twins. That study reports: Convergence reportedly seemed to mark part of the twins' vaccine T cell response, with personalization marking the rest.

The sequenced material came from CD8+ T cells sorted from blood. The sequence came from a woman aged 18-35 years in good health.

CDR3: CSARYSGGQETQYF. The DNA for the CDR3 is TGCAGTGCTAGGTATAGCGGGGGGCAAGAGACCCAGTACTTC. The J gene is TRBJ2-5, the V gene TRBV20-1; 10 nucleotides match TRBD2. After removal of 3 bases from V and 2 bases from J, the junction contained 3 bases not matched to a gene. From germline, CDR1 is DFQATT and CDR2 SNEGSKA (reference sequence). The CDR3 runs 14 residues.